The clone carrying this TCR beta chain appeared a few times. The authors ran a second PCR of 7 to 11 cycles using a sample-barcoded 5' primer and a J-beta primer mix. TCRdb reprocessed the 5' RACE reads via MiXCR and lists one record per CDR3 protein. Of 700,000 to 950,000 distinct CDR3 sequences in the sample, approximately 39% are singletons; the top ten hold 20% to 25%. The sample originates from a study of blood T cells in healthy people across ages. The overall study: Through template switching, about one barcoded beta molecule was captured per two T cells, as measured in model experiments.

What was sequenced was blood. This receptor was obtained from a woman aged 60-70 years in good health.

CDR3 nucleotides: TGTGCCACCAGCAGAGTCCCCCCGGGACAGTACAATGAGCAGTTCTTC. Protein product: CATSRVPPGQYNEQFF. The chain has TRBV15 and TRBJ2-1; 7 bases map to TRBD1. The CDR3 runs to 16 residues. The V gene end was trimmed by 1 base and the J gene end by 4 bases; junction bases not matched to a gene: 7. Germline V gene sequence: CDR1 LNHNV, CDR2 YYDKDF (reference sequence).